The TCR beta chain described here comes from a study of CD8 T cells in Susac syndrome. The study's findings and limits: Within Susac syndrome CD4+ T cell repertoires, clonal expansion was not evident. The study conceded that its TCR sequencing and HLA analysis involved relatively few individuals.

From blood CD8+ and CD4+ T cells, TCR beta sequences were generated. On this clonotype itself: As yet, its antigen is unknown.

The CDR3 sequence is 11 residues long. The germline gives CDR1 SQVTM, CDR2 ANQGSEA. Trimming stripped 2 bases from V and 8 bases from J, with 9 bases between. RNA in amounts of roughly 0.5 to 1 ug was reverse transcribed with random hexamers. Amplification of TCR beta CDR3 across 54 Vbeta and 13 Jbeta was performed with immunoSEQ multiplex PCR. TCRdb reanalysed the immunoSEQ multiplex PCR reads using MiXCR and keeps one entry per CDR3 protein. The top ten hold more than 0.12% of the sample, which has 95,000 to 150,000 distinct CDR3 sequences, under 96% seen once. This chain joins TRBV29-1 and TRBJ1-2, with D maybe TRBD1 (6 bases). This TCR came from a human donor with Susac syndrome. Sequencing used CD4+ T cells from PBMCs. In DNA, the CDR3 is TGCAGCGTTGAACGGGGGGGCGGCTACACCTTC. Its protein is CSVERGGGYTF.